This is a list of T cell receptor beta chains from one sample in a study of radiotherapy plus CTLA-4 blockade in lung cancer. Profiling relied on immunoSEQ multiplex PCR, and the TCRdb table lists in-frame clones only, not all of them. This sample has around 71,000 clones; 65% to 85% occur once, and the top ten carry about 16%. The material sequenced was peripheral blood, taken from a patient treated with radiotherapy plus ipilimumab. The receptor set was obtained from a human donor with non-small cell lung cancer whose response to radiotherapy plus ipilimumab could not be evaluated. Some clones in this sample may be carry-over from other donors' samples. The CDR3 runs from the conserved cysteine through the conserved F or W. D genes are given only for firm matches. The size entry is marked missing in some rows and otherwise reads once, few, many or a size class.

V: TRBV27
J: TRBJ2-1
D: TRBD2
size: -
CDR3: CASGAGGSYNEQFF
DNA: TGTGCCAGCGGAGCCGGGGGGTCCTACAATGAGCAGTTCTTC

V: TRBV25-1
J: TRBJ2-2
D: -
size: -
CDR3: CASRQANTGELFF
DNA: TGTGCCAGCAGGCAGGCGAACACCGGGGAGCTGTTTTTT

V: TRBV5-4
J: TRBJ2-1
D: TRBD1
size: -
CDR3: CASSSGQGAYNEQFF
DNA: TGTGCCAGCAGCTCGGGACAGGGGGCCTACAATGAGCAGTTCTTC

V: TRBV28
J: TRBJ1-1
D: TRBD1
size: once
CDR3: CASAIPGGAYTEAFF
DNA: TGTGCCAGCGCAATTCCAGGGGGCGCTTACACTGAAGCTTTCTTT

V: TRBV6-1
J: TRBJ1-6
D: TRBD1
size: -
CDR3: CASSESGQGNNSPLHF
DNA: TGTGCCAGCAGTGAATCGGGACAGGGAAATAATTCACCCCTCCACTTT

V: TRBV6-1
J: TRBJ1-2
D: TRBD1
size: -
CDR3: CASSQPGTGNYGYTF
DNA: TGTGCCAGCAGTCAACCGGGGACAGGGAACTATGGCTACACCTTC

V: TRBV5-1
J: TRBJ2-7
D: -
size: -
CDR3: CASSPLSYPYEQYF
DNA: TGCGCCAGCAGCCCCCTATCATATCCTTACGAGCAGTACTTC

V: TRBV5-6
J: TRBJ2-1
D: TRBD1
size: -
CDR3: CASSLGQGAYNEQFF
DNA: TGTGCCAGCAGCCTCGGACAGGGCGCCTACAATGAGCAGTTCTTC

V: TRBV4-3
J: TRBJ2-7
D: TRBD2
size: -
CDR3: CASSQDWGGRDEQYF
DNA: TGCGCCAGCAGCCAAGATTGGGGGGGACGCGACGAGCAGTACTTC

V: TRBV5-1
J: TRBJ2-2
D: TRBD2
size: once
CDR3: CASSLAGGGSTGELFF
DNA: TGCGCCAGCAGCTTGGCCGGCGGGGGGTCAACCGGGGAGCTGTTTTTT

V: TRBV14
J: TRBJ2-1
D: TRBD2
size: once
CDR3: CATASGGAYYNEQFF
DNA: TGTGCCACCGCTAGCGGGGGGGCCTATTACAATGAGCAGTTCTTC

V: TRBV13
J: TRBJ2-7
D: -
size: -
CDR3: CASSFEPTISYEQYF
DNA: TGTGCCAGCAGCTTTGAGCCCACCATCTCCTACGAGCAGTACTTC

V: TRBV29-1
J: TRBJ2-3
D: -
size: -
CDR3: CSVEQGMNTQYF
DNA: TGCAGCGTTGAACAGGGTATGAATACGCAGTATTTT

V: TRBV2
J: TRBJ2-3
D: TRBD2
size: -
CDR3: CASGGSGGIPDTQYF
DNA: TGTGCCAGCGGGGGAAGCGGGGGGATCCCAGATACGCAGTATTTT

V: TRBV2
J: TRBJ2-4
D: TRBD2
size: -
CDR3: CASSALAGSIAKNIQYF
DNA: TGTGCCAGCAGTGCCCTAGCGGGGTCCATAGCCAAAAACATTCAGTACTTC

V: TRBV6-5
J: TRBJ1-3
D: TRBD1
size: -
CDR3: CASSYDRQGDRNTIYF
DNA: TGTGCCAGCAGTTACGACCGACAGGGGGATAGAAACACCATATATTTT

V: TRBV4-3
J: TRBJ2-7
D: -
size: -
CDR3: CASSQVEGINEQYF
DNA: TGCGCCAGCAGCCAAGTAGAGGGCATCAACGAGCAGTACTTC

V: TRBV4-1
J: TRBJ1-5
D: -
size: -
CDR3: CASSQNGRGDQPQHF
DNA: TGCGCCAGCAGCCAGAACGGCAGGGGAGACCAGCCCCAGCATTTT

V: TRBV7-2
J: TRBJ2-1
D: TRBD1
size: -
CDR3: CASSLHRGNEQFF
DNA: TGTGCCAGCAGCTTGCACAGGGGGAATGAGCAGTTCTTC

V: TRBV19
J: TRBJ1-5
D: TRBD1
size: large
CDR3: CASSALGDRGEPQHF
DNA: TGTGCCAGTAGTGCACTCGGGGACAGGGGGGAGCCCCAGCATTTT

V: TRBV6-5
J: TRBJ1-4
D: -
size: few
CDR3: CASTGGGLSEKLFF
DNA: TGTGCCAGCACGGGGGGGGGCTTAAGCGAAAAACTGTTTTTT

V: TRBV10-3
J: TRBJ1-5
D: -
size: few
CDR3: CATRGPGANQPQHF
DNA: TGTGCCACCAGGGGCCCCGGCGCAAATCAGCCCCAGCATTTT